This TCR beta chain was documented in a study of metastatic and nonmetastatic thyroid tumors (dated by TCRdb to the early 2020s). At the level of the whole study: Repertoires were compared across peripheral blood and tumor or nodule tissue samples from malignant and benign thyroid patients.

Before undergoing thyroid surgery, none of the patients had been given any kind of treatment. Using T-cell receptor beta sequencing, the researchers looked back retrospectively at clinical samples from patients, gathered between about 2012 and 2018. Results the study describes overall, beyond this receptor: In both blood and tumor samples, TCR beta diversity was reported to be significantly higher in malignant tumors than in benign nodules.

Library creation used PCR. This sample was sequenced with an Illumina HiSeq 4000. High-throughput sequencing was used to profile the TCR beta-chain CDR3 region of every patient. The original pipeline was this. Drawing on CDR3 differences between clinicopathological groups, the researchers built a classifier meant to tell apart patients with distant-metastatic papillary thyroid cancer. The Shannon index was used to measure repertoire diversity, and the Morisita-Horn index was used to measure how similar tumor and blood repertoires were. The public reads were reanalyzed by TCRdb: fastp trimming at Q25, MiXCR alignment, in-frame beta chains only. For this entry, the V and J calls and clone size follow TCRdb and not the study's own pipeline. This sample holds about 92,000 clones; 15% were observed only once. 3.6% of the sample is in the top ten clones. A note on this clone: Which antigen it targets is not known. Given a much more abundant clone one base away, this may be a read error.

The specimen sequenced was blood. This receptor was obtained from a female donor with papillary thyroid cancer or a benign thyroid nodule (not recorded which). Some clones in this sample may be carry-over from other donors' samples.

The sequence in DNA is TGTGCCAGCAGCTTAACGTTACCCAAAAACATTCAGTACTTC. This gives the protein CASSLTLPKNIQYF. The chain was built from TRBV7-2 and TRBJ2-4, with the D gene not confidently named. V lost 2 bases and J lost 2 bases; the stretch between them is 7 bases long. Measured from the cysteine to the phenylalanine, the CDR3 is 14 residues long. The read is trimmed to its CDR3 DNA, 42 bases read in frame from base 1. CDR1 and CDR2, per the germline V gene, are SGHTA and FQGNSA.